This entry lists 13 T cell receptor beta chains sequenced from one sample in a study of T cells in Graves' hyperthyroidism and ophthalmopathy. Amplified regions were TCR beta CDR3 sequences from RNA transcripts. Researchers ran a first-round RT-PCR on the TCR CDR3 using the HTBI primer set. TCRdb processed the multiplex PCR reads anew with MiXCR; each CDR3 protein has one entry. The repertoire holds a few hundred thousand distinct CDR3 sequences, with about an eighth as singletons. The specimen sequenced was blood. All receptors derive from a middle-aged woman with Graves' ophthalmopathy.

The V call is TRBV19, the J call TRBJ2-1, with D maybe TRBD2 (5 bases). Per the germline V gene, CDR1 is LNHDA and CDR2 is SQIVND (reference sequence). The CDR3 contains 12 residues. The germline V and J ends were trimmed by 10 bases and 6 bases, with 13 bases remaining between them. The CDR3 reads CATLDYRNEQFF. DNA for the CDR3: TGTGCCACGCTAGACTACCGCAATGAGCAGTTCTTC.

This clonotype has at least ten counts. The chain recombines TRBV20-1 with TRBJ1-2, with D possibly matching TRBD1 (5 bases). Germline values: CDR1 DFQATT, CDR2 SNEGSKA (reference sequence). CDR3 size: 14 residues. V was shortened by 2 bases and J by 9 bases, with 19 bases between the two germline ends. The CDR3 loop is CSARSGADGSRYTF. The CDR3 DNA sequence: TGCAGTGCTAGATCCGGGGCCGATGGGAGCCGCTACACCTTC.

In this sample, this clonotype turned up a few times. The V and J genes are TRBV7-2 and TRBJ2-7; no clear D gene. Trimming stripped 5 bases from V and 2 bases from J, with 16 bases between. CDR3 length equals 15 residues. Germline-derived CDR1 and CDR2 are SGHTA and FQGNSA. DNA for the CDR3: TGTGCCAGCAGCCCCTACCCGGTCCTTGCCTACGAGCAGTACTTC. It is translated as CASSPYPVLAYEQYF.

This clonotype was seen repeatedly, ten times or more. The chain is built from TRBV27 and TRBJ2-6; 7 nucleotides agree with TRBD1. Germline V gives CDR1 MNHEY, CDR2 SMNVEV (reference sequence). With 2 bases clipped from V and 2 bases from J, the junction kept 12 bases outside the gene matches. The CDR3 extends over 19 amino acids. The chain's CDR3 is CASSLTRGYVDTGANVLTF. As DNA, the CDR3 is TGTGCCAGCAGTTTAACCAGGGGGTATGTAGACACTGGGGCCAACGTCCTGACTTTC. Variable domain in full (rest from reference TRBV27 and TRBJ2-6): EAQVTQNPRYLITVTGKKLTVTCSQNMNHEYMSWYRQDPGLGLRQIYYSMNVEVTDKGDVPEGYKVSRKEKRNFPLILESPSPNQTSLYFCASSLTRGYVDTGANVLTFGAGSRLTVL.

This chain uses TRBV10-3 with TRBJ2-2, with 9 nucleotides matching TRBD2. The V gene end was trimmed by 10 bases and the J gene end by 1 base; junction bases not matched to a gene: 16. CDR3 size: 18 residues. Germline lookup yields CDR1 ENHRY and CDR2 SYGVKD. The CDR3 region is CATKEVEGLAKNTGELFF. CDR3 bases: TGTGCCACAAAGGAGGTGGAGGGACTAGCAAAGAACACCGGGGAGCTGTTTTTT.

As to this clonotype: A much more abundant neighbour one base away suggests this may be a read error. The rearrangement uses TRBV6-1 and TRBJ2-3; 8 nucleotides line up with TRBD1. The V segment lost 9 bases and the J segment 4 bases; nucleotides outside the gene matches: 6. Germline CDR1 reads MNHNS; CDR2 reads SASEGT. This CDR3 comprises 13 residues. CDR3 DNA: TGTGCCAGTAAACAGGGGGGCGCAGATACGCAGTATTTT. It is translated as CASKQGGADTQYF.

The table lists this clonotype with a few counts. This chain joins TRBV5-1 and TRBJ1-4; D is unresolved. The CDR3 totals 14 residues. V shed 4 bases and J shed 6 bases, with 13 bases lying between them. Germline loops: CDR1 SGHRS, CDR2 YFSETQ. The CDR3, as DNA: TGCGCCAGCAGCCCGGCGACTCGAGATGAAAAACTGTTTTTT. Translating it yields CASSPATRDEKLFF. The complete variable domain, with remaining parts taken from reference TRBV5-1 and TRBJ1-4, reads KAGVTQTPRYLIKTRGQQVTLSCSPISGHRSVSWYQQTPGQGLQFLFEYFSETQRNKGNFPGRFSGRQFSNSRSEMNVSTLELGDSALYLCASSPATRDEKLFFGSGTQLSVL.

This clonotype was counted many times. The V call is TRBV25-1, the J call TRBJ1-1, with D unresolved. This CDR3 spans 13 amino acids. The germline V gene has CDR1 MGHDK and CDR2 SYGVNS. The ends were cut back, 7 bases at V and 0 bases at J, with 9 bases in the middle. The CDR3 bases are TGTGCCAGCAAGTTAGGCCTGAACACTGAAGCTTTCTTT. Protein sequence: CASKLGLNTEAFF.

This clonotype showed up many times. V and J are TRBV27 and TRBJ1-2; TRBD1 matches at 10 bases. CDR3 length: 16 residues. Germline V CDR1 and CDR2: MNHEY, SMNVEV (reference sequence). V shed 1 base, J shed 4 bases, and the junction held 6 bases outside the gene matches. Here the CDR3 DNA reads TGTGCCAGCAGTTTATACCGGGACAGGGGAGGCTATGGCTACACCTTC. It translates to CASSLYRDRGGYGYTF.

There are many counts of this clonotype. The chain uses TRBV7-2 and TRBJ2-1, with 8 bases aligning to TRBD2. V shed 8 bases, J shed 9 bases, and the junction held 12 bases outside the gene matches. The CDR3 extends over 14 amino acids. Germline assignment: CDR1 SGHTA and CDR2 FQGNSA. The CDR3 region is CASASRGGAPEQFF. The CDR3 region has the DNA TGTGCCAGCGCCAGTCGGGGGGGGGCCCCTGAGCAGTTCTTC. Filled out from reference TRBV7-2 and TRBJ2-1, the complete variable domain reads GAGVSQSPSNKVTEKGKDVELRCDPISGHTALYWYRQSLGQGLEFLIYFQGNSAPDKSGLPSDRFSAERTGGSVSTLTIQRTQQEDSAVYLCASASRGGAPEQFFGPGTRLTVL.

The rearrangement joins TRBV5-1 to TRBJ2-2, with TRBD2 as a possible D gene (6 bases). The length of the CDR3 is 15 residues. Trimming took off 4 bases at V and 1 base at J, with 11 bases between the two ends. In germline, CDR1 is SGHRS, CDR2 YFSETQ. CDR3 protein: CASSLSGMNTGELFF. The CDR3 nucleotides are TGCGCCAGCAGCCTTAGCGGTATGAACACCGGGGAGCTGTTTTTT.

Comments on this clonotype: A read error is possible here, since a much larger clone lies one base away. The genes are TRBV7-9 and TRBJ2-2; D remains ambiguous. This CDR3 has 13 residues. The V gene's germline CDR1 is SEHNR and CDR2 FQNEAQ (reference sequence). The DNA of the CDR3 is TGTGCCAACAGCTTAGTGATCGGCGGGGAGCTGTTTTTT. This codes for CANSLVIGGELFF.

In this sample, this clonotype turned up many times. The chain uses TRBV2 and TRBJ2-2; D not resolved. Germline values: CDR1 SNHLY, CDR2 FYNNEI. The CDR3 totals 14 residues. V gave up 6 bases and J gave up 4 bases, with 12 bases separating them. CDR3 in amino acids: CASSVRETTGELFF. The CDR3 nucleotides are TGTGCCAGCAGCGTAAGAGAAACCACCGGGGAGCTGTTTTTT.